This T cell receptor beta chain was captured by sequencing in a study of cytomegalovirus exposure and HLA in healthy donors. There are 13 residues in the CDR3. The germline CDR1 and CDR2 sequences are SGHVS and FQNEAQ. V lost 2 bases and J 1 base, leaving 5 bases between the germline ends. It was with 60 Vbeta and 13 Jbeta primers that the PCR ran. The table came from immunoSEQ multiplex PCR; TCRdb's copy has only in-frame clones and leaves some out. In the table there are about 52,000 clones, around 50% of which are singletons. The receptor was derived from a human donor in good health. The V and J genes are TRBV7-8 and TRBJ1-2; D not resolved. The sample consisted of PBMCs. CDR3 nucleotide sequence: TGTGCCAGCAGCTTAACATTTAACTATGGCTACACCTTC. Amino acid sequence: CASSLTFNYGYTF.